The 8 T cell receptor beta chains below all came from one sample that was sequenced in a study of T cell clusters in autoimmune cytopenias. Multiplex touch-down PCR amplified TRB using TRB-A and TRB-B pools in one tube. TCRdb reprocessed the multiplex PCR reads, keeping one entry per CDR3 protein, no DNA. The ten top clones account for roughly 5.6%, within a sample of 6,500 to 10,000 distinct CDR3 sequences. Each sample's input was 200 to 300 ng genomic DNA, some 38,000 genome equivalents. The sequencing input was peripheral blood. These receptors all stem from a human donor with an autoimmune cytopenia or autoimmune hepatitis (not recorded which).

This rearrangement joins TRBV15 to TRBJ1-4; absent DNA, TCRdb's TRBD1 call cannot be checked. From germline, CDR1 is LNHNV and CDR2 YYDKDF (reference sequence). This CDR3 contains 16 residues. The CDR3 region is CATSLDRRATNEKLFF.

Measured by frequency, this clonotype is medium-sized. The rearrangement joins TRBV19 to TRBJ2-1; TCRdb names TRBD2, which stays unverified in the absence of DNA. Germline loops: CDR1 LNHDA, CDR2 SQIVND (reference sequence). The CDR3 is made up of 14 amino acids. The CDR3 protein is CASSIGGQYNEQFF.

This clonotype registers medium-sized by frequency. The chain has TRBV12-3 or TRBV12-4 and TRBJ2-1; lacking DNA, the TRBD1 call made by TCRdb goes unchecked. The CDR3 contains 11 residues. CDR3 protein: CASSFWGVQFF.

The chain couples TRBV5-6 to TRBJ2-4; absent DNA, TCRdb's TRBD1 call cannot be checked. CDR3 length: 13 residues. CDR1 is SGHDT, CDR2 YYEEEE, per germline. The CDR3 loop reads CASSFVPKNIQYF.

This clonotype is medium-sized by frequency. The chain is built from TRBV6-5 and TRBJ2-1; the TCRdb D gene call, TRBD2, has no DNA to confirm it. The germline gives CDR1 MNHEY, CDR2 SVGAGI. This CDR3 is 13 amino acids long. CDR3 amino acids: CASSPAGVGDQFF.

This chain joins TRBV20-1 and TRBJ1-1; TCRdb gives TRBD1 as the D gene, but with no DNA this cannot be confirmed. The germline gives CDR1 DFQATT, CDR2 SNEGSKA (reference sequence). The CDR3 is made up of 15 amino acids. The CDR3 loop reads CSATPPQGRDTEAFF.

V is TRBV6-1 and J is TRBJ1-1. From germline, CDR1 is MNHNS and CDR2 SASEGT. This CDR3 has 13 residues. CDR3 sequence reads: CASSYNRNTEAFF.

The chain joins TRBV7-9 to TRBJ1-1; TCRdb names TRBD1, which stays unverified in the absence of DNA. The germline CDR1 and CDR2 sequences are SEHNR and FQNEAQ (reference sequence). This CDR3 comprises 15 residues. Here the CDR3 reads CASSLVGQGNTEAFF.